The T cell receptor beta chain under discussion was sequenced for a study of immune cell composition in non-small cell lung cancer. Study results and limitations: TIL tumour reactivity correlated with maximal tumour-associated clone frequency in adenocarcinoma.

Notes on this clone: Its antigen is unidentified.

TCRdb's copy holds only in-frame clones and misses some; the assay was immunoSEQ multiplex PCR. The sample carries over 4,500 clones, 60% to 85% recorded once. V dropped 5 bases and J dropped 0 bases, with 10 bases sitting between them. Germline V gene sequence: CDR1 GTSNPN, CDR2 SVGIG (reference sequence). The CDR3 sequence is 14 residues long. V gene TRBV30 combines with J gene TRBJ1-4, with D maybe TRBD1 (5 bases). Material for sequencing was lung tumor tissue. This sequence originates from a human donor with non-small cell lung cancer. CDR3 bases: TGTGCCTGGGGAAGGGGATCAACTAATGAAAAACTGTTTTTT. The encoded protein is CAWGRGSTNEKLFF.